This entry concerns a single TCR beta chain. Its target is not known. The data belong to a study of cytomegalovirus exposure and HLA in healthy donors. Study-wide results and caveats: A prior analysis recorded that most TCR beta V segments were productive about 90% or about 30% of the time. Serostatus for CMV was the only available immune exposure information. A highly shared variant cluster was judged a likely technical artifact. Rarity characterized most TCR sequences, yet some public TCRs appeared in many donors.

This CDR3 is 14 amino acids long. Germline CDR1 reads LNHDA; CDR2 reads SQIVND (reference sequence). V was shortened by 5 bases and J by 5 bases, with 15 bases between the two germline ends. Primers: 60 Vbeta forward and 13 Jbeta reverse. Here immunoSEQ multiplex PCR was the method, and the copy in TCRdb shows in-frame clones only, minus some. The sample consists of 150,000 to 200,000 clones, approximately 80% of them appearing once. This receptor was identified in a woman aged 45-65 years in good health and CMV-seronegative. Sequences were obtained from PBMCs. The chain combines TRBV19 with TRBJ2-5; D uncertain. CDR3 amino acids: CASSLARIGETQYF. CDR3 DNA sequence: TGTGCCAGTAGTTTGGCCCGTATCGGGGAGACCCAGTACTTC.